Listed below are T cell receptor beta chains from one sample, sequenced in a study of cytomegalovirus exposure and HLA in healthy donors. TCRdb's copy holds only in-frame clones and misses some; the assay was immunoSEQ multiplex PCR. The profile shows about 130,000 clones, 65% to 75% of them singletons. Sequenced material: PBMCs. The receptors come from a woman aged 50 to 60 in good health and CMV-seropositive. The CDR3 runs from the conserved cysteine through the conserved F or W. The D gene is left open where the match is weak. Not all rows give a size; the values are once, few, many and, for expanded clones, a class.

- | TRBJ2-3 | - | TRBV5-4 | CASSSSGVTDTQYF | TGTGCCAGCAGCTCCTCAGGGGTAACAGATACGCAGTATTTT
- | TRBJ1-1 | - | TRBV7-9 | CSSSLGGGDTEAFF | TGTTCCAGCAGCTTGGGCGGGGGTGACACTGAAGCTTTCTTT
- | TRBJ2-7 | - | TRBV7-9 | CASTASNSGRGIQYF | TGTGCCAGCACCGCATCCAATTCGGGGAGAGGGATTCAGTACTTC
- | TRBJ2-3 | - | TRBV4-3 | CASSQVGQGIPDTQYF | TGCGCCAGCAGCCAAGTCGGGCAGGGGATCCCAGATACGCAGTATTTT
- | TRBJ2-7 | - | TRBV10-3 | CAISEIPLPGGGYEQYF | TGTGCCATCAGTGAAATCCCCCTACCCGGGGGTGGCTACGAGCAGTACTTC
- | TRBJ1-6 | TRBD1 | TRBV5-3 | CARSFRDRANRAIYNSPLHF | TGTGCCAGAAGCTTCCGGGACAGGGCTAACAGGGCAATCTATAATTCACCCCTCCACTTT
- | TRBJ1-2 | TRBD1 | TRBV15 | CATSRAGGNYGYTF | TGTGCCACCAGCAGAGCAGGGGGCAACTATGGCTACACCTTC
- | TRBJ2-3 | - | TRBV5-4 | CASSLNQGVKDTQYF | TGTGCCAGCAGCCTCAATCAAGGGGTAAAAGATACGCAGTATTTT
few | TRBJ1-2 | - | TRBV10-2 | CASSTGSGGYTF | TGCGCCAGCAGTACAGGGTCCGGTGGCTACACCTTC
- | TRBJ1-1 | - | TRBV6-5 | CASSGAGFTEAFF | TGTGCCAGCAGTGGTGCCGGGTTCACTGAAGCTTTCTTT
- | TRBJ1-1 | - | TRBV5-5 | CASSFRVMNTEAFF | TGTGCCAGCAGCTTCAGGGTGATGAACACTGAAGCTTTCTTT
- | TRBJ2-1 | - | TRBV5-1 | CASSLAVDNEQFF | TGCGCCAGCAGCTTGGCCGTCGACAATGAGCAGTTCTTC
- | TRBJ2-7 | TRBD1 | TRBV6-1 | CASSALSGRGLYEQYF | TGTGCCAGCAGTGCGCTATCGGGCAGGGGGCTTTACGAGCAGTACTTC
- | TRBJ1-1 | - | TRBV5-5 | CASSPSEVTGNTEAFF | TGTGCCAGCAGCCCCTCGGAGGTGACAGGCAACACTGAAGCTTTCTTT
- | TRBJ2-1 | - | TRBV5-6 | CASSLALLELVNEQFF | TGTGCCAGCAGCTTGGCCCTACTGGAGCTAGTTAATGAGCAGTTCTTC
- | TRBJ1-5 | TRBD1 | TRBV11-1 | CASSPSYSRTGGPGQPQHF | TGTGCCAGCAGCCCAAGTTATAGCCGGACAGGGGGCCCTGGTCAGCCCCAGCATTTT
- | TRBJ2-2 | - | TRBV7-2 | CASSQGGFTGELFF | TGTGCCAGCAGCCAGGGGGGATTCACCGGGGAGCTGTTTTTT
few | TRBJ2-7 | TRBD1 | TRBV4-2 | CASSSGTGVNHEQYF | TGTGCCAGCAGCTCCGGGACAGGGGTTAATCACGAGCAGTACTTC
- | TRBJ1-5 | - | TRBV6-4 | CASSEQGREQPQHF | TGTGCCAGCAGTGAGCAGGGCAGGGAACAGCCCCAGCATTTT
once | TRBJ1-2 | TRBD1 | TRBV9 | CASSVATGESYGYTF | TGTGCCAGCAGCGTAGCGACAGGGGAGTCCTATGGCTACACCTTC
- | TRBJ1-2 | - | TRBV4-2 | CASSQEAGLYGYTF | TGTGCCAGCAGCCAAGAGGCGGGCCTCTATGGCTACACCTTC
- | TRBJ1-1 | - | TRBV2 | CASRTSDTEAFF | TGTGCCAGTAGGACATCCGACACTGAAGCTTTCTTT
- | TRBJ2-7 | TRBD2 | TRBV10-3 | CAISELSGGHYEQYF | TGTGCCATCAGTGAGTTGAGCGGGGGGCACTACGAGCAGTACTTC
once | TRBJ2-5 | TRBD1 | TRBV5-8 | CASSLAGQGWETQYF | TGTGCCAGCAGCTTGGCGGGACAGGGCTGGGAGACCCAGTACTTC
- | TRBJ1-2 | TRBD1 | TRBV4-1 | CASSQARDRAYTF | TGCGCCAGCAGCCAAGCCCGGGACAGGGCCTACACCTTC
- | TRBJ2-7 | TRBD2 | TRBV18 | CASSAHGEGRDPYEQYF | TGTGCCAGCTCCGCACACGGGGAGGGCAGGGATCCCTACGAGCAGTACTTC
- | TRBJ2-3 | TRBD1 | TRBV19 | CASSRDSLTDTQYF | TGTGCCAGTAGTAGGGACAGCTTAACAGATACGCAGTATTTT
- | TRBJ2-7 | TRBD2 | TRBV5-1 | CASSWAGTNEQYF | TGCGCCAGCAGCTGGGCCGGGACTAACGAGCAGTACTTC
- | TRBJ1-3 | - | TRBV19 | CASSTLGSGNTIYF | TGTGCCAGTAGTACCCTCGGTTCTGGAAACACCATATATTTT
- | TRBJ2-7 | TRBD1 | TRBV15 | CATSTLTTGNYEQYF | TGTGCCACCAGCACCCTAACGACAGGGAACTACGAGCAGTACTTC
once | TRBJ2-5 | - | TRBV14 | CASSPGVEETQYF | TGTGCCAGCAGTCCAGGGGTAGAAGAGACCCAGTACTTC
- | TRBJ1-5 | TRBD1 | TRBV19 | CASSIGTGGGNNQPQHF | TGTGCCAGTAGTATAGGAACAGGGGGGGGTAACAATCAGCCCCAGCATTTT
few | TRBJ2-7 | - | TRBV6-5 | CASSYRQGVGGYEQYF | TGTGCCAGCAGTTACCGCCAGGGCGTCGGGGGCTACGAGCAGTACTTC
- | TRBJ1-1 | - | TRBV19 | CASSRDRNTEAFF | TGTGCCAGTAGCCGAGACAGGAACACTGAAGCTTTCTTT
- | TRBJ1-2 | - | TRBV27 | CASSSIGQNYGYTF | TGTGCCAGCAGTTCCATTGGACAGAACTATGGCTACACCTTC
- | TRBJ2-3 | - | TRBV7-6 | CASSLLIASTDTQYF | TGTGCCAGCAGCTTACTGATAGCTAGCACAGATACGCAGTATTTT
once | TRBJ2-3 | - | TRBV5-1 | CASSFASGGSDTQYF | TGCGCCAGCAGCTTTGCCTCGGGGGGCTCAGATACGCAGTATTTT
- | TRBJ2-6 | - | TRBV11-2 | CASSSGAISGANVLTF | TGTGCCAGCAGCTCCGGTGCCATCTCTGGGGCCAACGTCCTGACTTTC
- | TRBJ2-2 | TRBD1 | TRBV10-3 | CAIRPTGGAYGELFF | TGTGCCATCAGGCCAACAGGGGGCGCTTACGGGGAGCTGTTTTTT
- | TRBJ1-4 | - | TRBV9 | CASTRRDGEKLFF | TGTGCCAGCACTCGTCGGGATGGCGAAAAACTGTTTTTT
few | TRBJ1-4 | TRBD1 | TRBV6-5 | CASSSRGQAYEKLFF | TGTGCCAGCAGTAGTAGGGGACAGGCGTATGAAAAACTGTTTTTT
- | TRBJ2-7 | TRBD2 | TRBV7-6 | CASSERLTGTSFFHEQYF | TGTGCCAGCAGCGAACGTTTAACCGGGACTAGCTTCTTCCACGAGCAGTACTTC